The TCR beta chain under discussion was sequenced for a study of T cells in pancreatic ductal adenocarcinoma. Study observations and caveats: Tumor samples had fewer productive templates and roughly 7.3-fold fewer unique clonotypes than blood. Tumor and blood clonality did not differ significantly, about 0.11 versus 0.072.

The selected patients with pancreatic ductal adenocarcinoma had surgery but no neoadjuvant therapy. Method: immunoSEQ multiplex PCR; TCRdb's copy keeps in-frame clones and lacks some. The sample yields about 100,000 clones, roughly 96% seen once. This clone was found a few times. Its specificity is not known. The clonotype comes from a human donor with pancreatic ductal adenocarcinoma. The sample comprised PBMCs.

CDR3 coding DNA: TGTGCCAGCAGCATACCCGGGACAAACTATGGCTACACCTTC. As protein: CASSIPGTNYGYTF. This chain joins TRBV28 and TRBJ1-2, with D perhaps TRBD1 (6 bases). Germline V gene lookup returns CDR1 MDHEN and CDR2 SYDVKM. The CDR3 is 14 residues long. Trimming stripped 6 bases from V and 2 bases from J, with 13 bases between.